This T cell receptor beta chain stems from a study of molecular identifiers for immune sequencing clone quantification. Overall study findings and caveats: Underestimation of highly expanded clone sizes could arise where identical TCR molecules share a barcode. The study reportedly detected spiked Jurkat TCR RNA from one cell among about 970,000 naive cells.

As concerns this clonotype: Its specificity is unknown. One base away lies a much larger clone, so this may be a sequencing read error.

TCRdb passed the PCR reads through MiXCR, listing each CDR3 protein once. The sample includes hundreds of thousands of distinct CDR3 sequences, about 25% seen only once; the top ten take 0.6% to 0.9%. The CDR3 extends over 16 amino acids. CDR1 and CDR2 from the germline V gene are SGHDN and FVKESK. The sequencing input was naive CD8+ T cells from blood, with Jurkat cell RNA spiked in. Subset reported: FACS-sorted CD8+CD4-CCR7+CD45RA+ naive T cells. This sequence was found in a human donor in good health. Some libraries in this study had Jurkat cell RNA spiked in. This rearrangement joins TRBV14 to TRBJ2-3, with a weak D call TRBD1 (6 bases). CDR3 DNA: TGTGCCAGCAGCCAATTCGGGGACATAAGCACAGATACGCGGTATTTT. Amino acids: CASSQFGDISTDTRYF.